Listed below are T cell receptor beta chains from one sample, sequenced in a study of cytomegalovirus exposure and HLA in healthy donors. Clones were sequenced by immunoSEQ multiplex PCR, and TCRdb holds only the in-frame ones, with some missing. The profile shows 110,000 to 150,000 clones, about two thirds of them singletons. Specimen: PBMCs. All receptors derive from a man aged 55-75 years in good health and CMV-seronegative. Each CDR3 is given without its conserved first and last residue.

J gene | V gene | CDR3 protein
TRBJ2-1 | TRBV10-2 | ASSEQGHDNEQF
TRBJ2-1 | TRBV7-2 | ASSTQGDAEQF
TRBJ1-6 | TRBV5-8 | ASSLLRLGSAYNSPLH
TRBJ1-5 | TRBV7-2 | ASSFDRGGRPQH
TRBJ2-1 | TRBV7-3 | ASSPTSFNEQF
TRBJ2-7 | TRBV4-1 | ASSQVAETYEQY
TRBJ1-2 | TRBV19 | ATLPRTGIPRYT
TRBJ2-1 | TRBV6-6 | ASGRAVLFQNEQF
TRBJ2-2 | TRBV7-3 | ASSLRWQGNTGELF
TRBJ1-6 | TRBV4-1 | ASSLRGGAGSPLH
NA | TRBV7-2 | ASSLGLGAGAYEQY
TRBJ1-1 | TRBV6-5 | ASSIKNRLTEAF
TRBJ2-1 | TRBV5-1 | ASSLSGSYNEQF
TRBJ1-4 | TRBV9 | ASSPGQEGEKLF
TRBJ2-3 | TRBV2 | AATLGQGTDTQY
TRBJ1-3 | TRBV5-1 | ASSLDGAQGNTIY
TRBJ1-1 | TRBV2 | ASSGLSEYDRAYTEAF
NA | TRBV5-4 | ASSLAPRDEQY
TRBJ1-2 | TRBV5-1 | ASSRLGDYGYT
TRBJ1-1 | TRBV5-5 | ASSLQGLGTEAF